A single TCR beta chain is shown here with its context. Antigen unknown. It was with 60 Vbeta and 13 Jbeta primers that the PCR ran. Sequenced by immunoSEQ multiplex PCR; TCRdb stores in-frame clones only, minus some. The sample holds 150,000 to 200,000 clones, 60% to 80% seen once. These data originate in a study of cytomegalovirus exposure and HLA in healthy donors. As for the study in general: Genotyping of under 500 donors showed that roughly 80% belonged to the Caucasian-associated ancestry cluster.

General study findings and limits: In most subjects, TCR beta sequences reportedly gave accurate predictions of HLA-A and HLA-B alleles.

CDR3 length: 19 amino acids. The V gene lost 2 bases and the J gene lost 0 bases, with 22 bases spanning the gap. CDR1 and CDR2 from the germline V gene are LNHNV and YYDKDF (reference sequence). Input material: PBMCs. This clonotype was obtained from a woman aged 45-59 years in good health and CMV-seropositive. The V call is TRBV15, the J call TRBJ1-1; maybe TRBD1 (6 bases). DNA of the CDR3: TGTGCCACCAGCAGACCTCGGGTGACAGGCGTTATGATGAACACTGAAGCTTTCTTT. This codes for CATSRPRVTGVMMNTEAFF.